This T cell receptor (beta chain) was recovered during a study of T cell repertoires in ileal Crohn's disease. The V end was cut by 3 bases, the J end by 0 bases, with 9 bases between. The germline V gene has CDR1 KGHSH and CDR2 LQKENI. The CDR3 has 15 amino acids. Here immunoSEQ multiplex PCR was the method, and the copy in TCRdb shows in-frame clones only, minus some. This table holds roughly 4,100 clones, about three quarters found once. The sequence derives from an adult with Crohn's disease. This sequence joins TRBV18 and TRBJ1-3, with no clear D. Sequencing was carried out using ileal tissue. CDR3 coding DNA: TGTGCCAGCTCACCGCGATTAGACTCTGGAAACACCATATATTTT. This codes for CASSPRLDSGNTIYF.